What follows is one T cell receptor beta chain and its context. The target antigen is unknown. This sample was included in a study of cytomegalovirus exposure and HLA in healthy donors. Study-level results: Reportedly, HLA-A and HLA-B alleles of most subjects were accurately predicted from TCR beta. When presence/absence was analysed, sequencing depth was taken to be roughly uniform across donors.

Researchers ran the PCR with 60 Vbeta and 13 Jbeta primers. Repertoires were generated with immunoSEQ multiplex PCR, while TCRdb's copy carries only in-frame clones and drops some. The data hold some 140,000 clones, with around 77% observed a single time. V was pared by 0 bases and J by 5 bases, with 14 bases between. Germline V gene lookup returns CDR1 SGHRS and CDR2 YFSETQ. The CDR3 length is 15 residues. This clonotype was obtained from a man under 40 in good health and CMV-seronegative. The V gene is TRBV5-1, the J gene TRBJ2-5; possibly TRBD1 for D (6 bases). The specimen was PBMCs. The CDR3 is CASSLAPGQRETQYF. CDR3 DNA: TGCGCCAGCAGCTTGGCTCCGGGACAAAGGGAGACCCAGTACTTC.